Listed below are T cell receptor beta chains from one sample, sequenced in a study of blood T cell repertoires in COVID-19. Repertoires were generated with immunoSEQ multiplex PCR, while TCRdb's copy carries only in-frame clones and drops some. This sample has about 170,000 clones, with 87% found just once. Material: PBMCs or T cells enriched from blood (not recorded which). The receptors originated from a human donor with acute COVID-19. The donor label of this sample is uncertain. The CDR3 runs from the conserved cysteine through the conserved F or W. Each record gives: J gene, D gene, V gene, clone size, CDR3 DNA, CDR3 protein. The D gene is left open where the match is weak. Not all rows give a size; the values are once, few, many and, for expanded clones, a class.

TRBJ1-4 | NA | TRBV4-3 | NA | TGCGCCAGCAGCCAAGACCGGGGAACCACTAATGAAAAACTGTTTTTT | CASSQDRGTTNEKLFF
TRBJ2-7 | NA | TRBV2 | once | TGTGCCAGCGGGCTGGCCTCCTACGAGCAGTACTTC | CASGLASYEQYF
TRBJ1-4 | TRBD1 | TRBV9 | NA | TGTGCCAGCAGCCCCCGGCCCAGGGGGAATGAAAAACTGTTTTTT | CASSPRPRGNEKLFF
TRBJ1-6 | TRBD1 | TRBV6-5 | NA | TGTGCCTCCAGCCAGGGGGCGAATTCACCCCTCCACTTT | CASSQGANSPLHF
TRBJ2-3 | TRBD2 | TRBV6-6 | NA | TGTGCCAGCAGTCTCTATGGGACTAGCGGGGTACTCACAGATACGCAGTATTTT | CASSLYGTSGVLTDTQYF
TRBJ1-5 | TRBD1 | TRBV7-8 | few | TGTGCCAGCAGCCCGAGGACAGGGGATCAGCCCCAGCATTTT | CASSPRTGDQPQHF
TRBJ2-3 | TRBD2 | TRBV6-4 | NA | TGTGCCAGCAGTGACTCAATAAGCGGGGGCTCAGATACGCAGTATTTT | CASSDSISGGSDTQYF
TRBJ2-1 | TRBD2 | TRBV7-9 | NA | TGTGCCAGCAGCTTTTCGCTAGCGGGGGAAGGTAATAATGAGCAGTTCTTC | CASSFSLAGEGNNEQFF
TRBJ2-7 | NA | TRBV11-2 | NA | TGTGCCAGCAGCTTAGGGGCGGGGATCTACGAGCAGTACTTC | CASSLGAGIYEQYF
TRBJ2-2 | NA | TRBV11-3 | NA | TGTGCCAGCAGCCCACTGGGCGGGGGCCGGAACACCGGGGAGCTGTTTTTT | CASSPLGGGRNTGELFF
TRBJ2-5 | TRBD1 | TRBV19 | NA | TGTGCCAGTAGTAAGGGACAGGGATTAGCGGAAGAGACCCAGTACTTC | CASSKGQGLAEETQYF
TRBJ1-2 | NA | TRBV4-2 | NA | TGTGCCAGCAGCCAAGATGCGGCAGGGTCCCTGCGTGGCTACACCTTC | CASSQDAAGSLRGYTF
TRBJ1-1 | NA | TRBV6-5 | NA | TGTGCCAGCAGTTACGGTAGACAGCCCTCCGGAGCTTTCTTT | CASSYGRQPSGAFF
TRBJ1-5 | TRBD1 | TRBV6-4 | NA | TGTGCCAGCAGTGTCGGGACAGGAAAGGATCAGCCCCAGCATTTT | CASSVGTGKDQPQHF
TRBJ1-1 | NA | TRBV7-2 | NA | TGTGCCAGCAGCTTAAATGGCAGGGCGAACACTGAAGCTTTCTTT | CASSLNGRANTEAFF
TRBJ1-6 | NA | TRBV25-1 | NA | TGTGCCAGCAGTCCCCGGGGGGTTGGTAATTCACCCCTCCACTTT | CASSPRGVGNSPLHF
TRBJ1-6 | NA | TRBV30 | NA | TGTGCCTGGAGTTGGGAGGACCAAAATTCACCCCTCCACTTT | CAWSWEDQNSPLHF
TRBJ2-7 | TRBD1 | TRBV7-9 | NA | TGTGCCAGCAGAGCAGACAGGGGCGAGCAGTACTTC | CASRADRGEQYF
TRBJ2-1 | NA | TRBV7-3 | NA | TGTGCCAGCAGCTTAGGCCACAGGGACTACAATGAGCAGTTCTTC | CASSLGHRDYNEQFF
TRBJ2-7 | TRBD1 | TRBV2 | NA | TGTGCCAGCAGTGTGGCGAGGACAGGGAGCTACGAGCAGTACTTC | CASSVARTGSYEQYF
TRBJ1-2 | TRBD1 | TRBV4-1 | NA | TGCGCCAGCAGCCAAGCAACACAGGGGGCACAGGGCTACACCTTC | CASSQATQGAQGYTF
TRBJ2-1 | TRBD2 | TRBV11-2 | NA | TGTGCCAGCAGCTTGCGACTAGCGGAATCCTACAATGAGCAGTTCTTC | CASSLRLAESYNEQFF
TRBJ1-2 | TRBD1 | TRBV5-5 | NA | TGTGCCAGCAGCTGGGGCGCTCAGGGGGCTAGTAGGGGCTATGGCTACACCTTC | CASSWGAQGASRGYGYTF
TRBJ2-5 | TRBD1 | TRBV7-9 | NA | TGTGCCAGCAGCTCCATGACAGGGGGAGAGACCCAGTACTTC | CASSSMTGGETQYF
TRBJ2-3 | NA | TRBV11-2 | NA | TGTGCCAGCAGCTTAGACGGTCCTACAGATACGCAGTATTTT | CASSLDGPTDTQYF
TRBJ2-7 | NA | TRBV2 | few | TGTGCCAGCAGTGCGGGACTGTTGTACGAGCAGTACTTC | CASSAGLLYEQYF
TRBJ2-7 | NA | TRBV4-1 | NA | TGCGCCAGCAGCCAGAGGGTGGATCACTACGAGCAGTACTTC | CASSQRVDHYEQYF
TRBJ1-6 | TRBD1 | TRBV10-3 | few | TGTGCCACAAGGCCCGGGACAGGGGATTCACCCCTCCACTTT | CATRPGTGDSPLHF
TRBJ1-1 | NA | TRBV19 | NA | TGTGCCAGTAGAAGGGGGAGGAACACTGAAGCTTTCTTT | CASRRGRNTEAFF
TRBJ1-5 | NA | TRBV27 | NA | TGTGCCAGCAGTTCCCGTTTCTTCAGGGGTGGTAGCAATCAGCCCCAGCATTTT | CASSSRFFRGGSNQPQHF
TRBJ1-2 | TRBD1 | TRBV11-2 | NA | TGTGCCAGCAGCTACTCCCGGACAGGGGGCTTCTATGGCTACACCTTC | CASSYSRTGGFYGYTF